Presented here are 32 T cell receptor beta chains from one specimen sequenced in a study of Graves' ophthalmopathy and Graves' hyperthyroidism. The TCR beta CDR3 regions underwent amplification from RNA transcripts. RT-PCR with HTBI primers came first, then second-round multiplex PCR. TCRdb reprocessed the multiplex PCR reads with MiXCR, giving one entry per CDR3 protein. The data contain about 620,000 distinct CDR3 sequences, about 20% of them singletons. Sequencing was done on a sample of peripheral blood. These TCRs come from a woman aged 18 to 35 with stable Graves' hyperthyroidism. Some clones in this sample may be carry-over from other donors' samples.

This clonotype was recorded at least ten times. The V call is TRBV7-2, the J call TRBJ2-7; no clear D gene. Deletions cut 0 bases from V and 2 bases from J, with 5 bases between. The CDR3 contains 13 residues. CDR1 and CDR2 from the germline V gene are SGHTA and FQGNSA. The CDR3 nucleotides read TGTGCCAGCAGCTTAGCGCTACCCTACGAGCAGTACTTC. Protein product: CASSLALPYEQYF. The full variable domain, completed using reference TRBV7-2 and TRBJ2-7, is GAGVSQSPSNKVTEKGKDVELRCDPISGHTALYWYRQSLGQGLEFLIYFQGNSAPDKSGLPSDRFSAERTGGSVSTLTIQRTQQEDSAVYLCASSLALPYEQYFGPGTRLTVT.

The table lists this clonotype with many counts. The rearrangement links TRBV2 to TRBJ2-4; D uncertain. V was pared by 5 bases and J by 1 base, with 6 bases between. Germline V CDR1 and CDR2: SNHLY, FYNNEI. There are 13 residues in the CDR3. The CDR3 reads CASSPSAKNIQYF. In DNA form, the CDR3 reads TGTGCCAGCAGTCCTTCGGCCAAAAACATTCAGTACTTC.

This clonotype was recorded a few times. The chain recombines TRBV9 with TRBJ1-2; D is unclear. V was trimmed by 0 bases and J by 1 base, leaving 7 bases between them. Germline lookup yields CDR1 SGDLS and CDR2 YYNGEE. The CDR3 length is 14 residues. The CDR3 DNA follows: TGTGCCAGCAGCGTAGATCTGGATAACTATGGCTACACCTTC. Its translation is CASSVDLDNYGYTF.

This clonotype was seen ten or more times. The genes are TRBV3-1 and TRBJ2-5; 13 bases match TRBD2. V trimming: 4 bases; J trimming: 5 bases; junction bases outside the gene matches: 4. Per germline, CDR1 LGHDT and CDR2 YNNKEL (reference sequence). The CDR3 is 15 residues long. CDR3 protein: CASSRTSGRRETQYF. CDR3 coding DNA: TGTGCCAGCAGCCGGACTAGCGGGAGACGTGAGACCCAGTACTTC.

The gene calls are TRBV11-1 and TRBJ2-7; 8 bases are a match to TRBD1. Germline values: CDR1 SGHAT, CDR2 FQDESV (reference sequence). CDR3 length: 13 amino acids. V was clipped by 4 bases and J by 5 bases; unmatched bases: 4. CDR3: CASSSATGDEQYF. The CDR3 nucleotides are TGTGCCAGCAGCTCAGCGACAGGGGACGAGCAGTACTTC.

For the CDR3, the DNA is TGTGCCAGCAGCCAAGATCAGGGCCTCTCTGGAAACACCATATATTTT. Amino acid sequence: CASSQDQGLSGNTIYF. This chain connects TRBV3-1 to TRBJ1-3, with D maybe TRBD1 (5 bases). Trimming pared 0 bases from V and 0 bases from J, leaving 9 bases between. The CDR3 has 16 residues. Germline V gene data show CDR1 as LGHDT and CDR2 as YNNKEL (reference sequence).

This clonotype was detected ten times or more. The chain links TRBV13 to TRBJ2-7; 12 bases match TRBD2. Per the germline V gene, CDR1 is PRHDT and CDR2 is FYEKMQ (reference sequence). CDR3 size: 22 residues. Losses at the gene ends were 2 bases for V and 2 bases for J; bases not matched to a gene: 22. CDR3 sequence (DNA): TGTGCCAGCAGCTTAAGCCTGGTCGTACCGGGACTAGCGGGTAAACGGCCCTACGAGCAGTACTTC. It yields the protein CASSLSLVVPGLAGKRPYEQYF.

Ten or more counts support this clonotype. V is TRBV20-1 and J is TRBJ1-6; 8 bases align to TRBD1. Germline CDR1 DFQATT, CDR2 SNEGSKA (reference sequence). This CDR3 contains 15 residues. V shed 3 bases, J shed 7 bases, and the junction held 8 bases outside the gene matches. The CDR3 sequence: CSASLTGGDNSPLHF. CDR3 coding DNA: TGCAGTGCTAGTTTAACAGGGGGTGACAATTCACCCCTCCACTTT.

In this sample, this clonotype turned up many times. The rearrangement links TRBV19 to TRBJ2-7, with D perhaps matching TRBD1 (5 bases). The germline CDR1 and CDR2 sequences are LNHDA and SQIVND (reference sequence). CDR3 length: 15 amino acids. The V end lost 6 bases, the J end lost 2 bases, and 17 bases lay between the germline ends. This CDR3 is CASRSLGAGTYEQYF. CDR3 DNA sequence: TGTGCCAGTAGATCCCTTGGGGCAGGGACCTACGAGCAGTACTTC.

The sample holds many counts of this clonotype. The V and J genes are TRBV19 and TRBJ2-6; D call uncertain. The CDR3 extends over 13 amino acids. Germline CDR1 is LNHDA and CDR2 is SQIVND (reference sequence). The V end was cut by 10 bases, the J end by 0 bases, with 7 bases between. The CDR3 bases are TGTGCCACCCGCCACTCTGGGGCCAACGTCCTGACTTTC. Residues: CATRHSGANVLTF.

This chain links TRBV28 with TRBJ2-7, with 8 bases fitting TRBD2. The CDR3 has 12 amino acids. Germline V gene data show CDR1 as MDHEN and CDR2 as SYDVKM. V lost 6 bases, J lost 5 bases, and 3 bases stayed unmatched. The CDR3 bases are TGTGCCAGCAGACGACTAGCGCACGAGCAGTACTTC. It yields the protein CASRRLAHEQYF.

This clonotype was detected many times. The rearrangement links TRBV12-3 or TRBV12-4 to TRBJ2-4, with D perhaps matching TRBD1 (5 bases). With 8 bases removed from V and 5 bases from J, the gap between germline ends came to 7 bases. The CDR3 totals 11 residues. CDR3 sequence: CASLQENIQYF. Written as DNA, the CDR3 is TGTGCCAGCCTACAGGAAAACATTCAGTACTTC.

This clonotype was found many times. The chain couples TRBV2 to TRBJ2-7; 10 bases match TRBD2. CDR1 and CDR2 from the germline V gene are SNHLY and FYNNEI. The CDR3 covers 14 residues. V lost 8 bases, J lost 4 bases, and 8 bases stayed unmatched. The CDR3 is CASHGLADQYEQYF. CDR3 bases: TGTGCCAGCCATGGACTAGCGGATCAGTACGAGCAGTACTTC.

This clonotype was picked up many times. This chain connects TRBV19 to TRBJ2-5; tentatively, D is TRBD1 (5 bases). V lost 3 bases to trimming and J lost 5 bases, with 13 bases between them. Per the germline V gene, CDR1 is LNHDA and CDR2 is SQIVND (reference sequence). This CDR3 is built from 14 residues. The CDR3 DNA sequence: TGTGCCAGTAGTATGGGCTGGGCAGGGGAGACCCAGTACTTC. Translating gives CASSMGWAGETQYF.

In its sample, this clonotype was seen a few times. V and J are TRBV10-3 and TRBJ2-5, with D maybe TRBD1 (6 bases). Trimming removed 10 bases at V and 5 bases at J, with 26 bases between. This CDR3 spans 16 amino acids. Germline assignment: CDR1 ENHRY and CDR2 SYGVKD. CDR3 in amino acids: CATGQMLALRGETQYF. CDR3 in DNA: TGTGCCACGGGCCAGATGCTAGCCTTAAGGGGGGAGACCCAGTACTTC.

The chain uses TRBV28 and TRBJ1-1; 9 bases agree with TRBD1. The germline CDR1 and CDR2 sequences are MDHEN and SYDVKM. This CDR3 region has 16 residues. V lost 3 bases to trimming and J lost 7 bases; unmatched junction nucleotides: 12. The CDR3 nucleotides are TGTGCCAGCAGTTTCGGGACAGGGTGGATCGGCAGTGAAGCTTTCTTT. This gives the protein CASSFGTGWIGSEAFF.

The chain couples TRBV5-1 to TRBJ1-1, with D perhaps matching TRBD1 (6 bases). CDR1 is SGHRS, CDR2 YFSETQ, per germline. V lost 7 bases, J lost 5 bases, and 15 bases lay in between. The length of the CDR3 is 13 residues. The CDR3 spells CASLGGAGTEAFF. The CDR3 DNA reads as TGCGCCAGCCTTGGGGGGGCTGGAACTGAAGCTTTCTTT.

V usage is TRBV27 and J usage is TRBJ2-7; D is ambiguous. The CDR3 sequence is 22 residues long. Trimming stripped 3 bases from V and 3 bases from J, with 36 bases between. Germline CDR1 reads MNHEY; CDR2 reads SMNVEV (reference sequence). Here the CDR3 DNA reads TGTGCCAGCAGTTTTCGTTCCATAGGTCCGGTGGGATTGGCAGACGCTTTCTACGAGCAGTACTTC. It is translated as CASSFRSIGPVGLADAFYEQYF.

This clonotype was observed a few times. The rearrangement joins TRBV2 to TRBJ1-2, with TRBD1 matching 11 bases. In germline, CDR1 is SNHLY, CDR2 FYNNEI. The CDR3 covers 15 residues. The V gene end was trimmed by 5 bases and the J gene end by 4 bases; junction bases not matched to a gene: 6. CDR3 nucleotides: TGTGCCAGCAGTTCGGGACAGGGGGAGTTCTATGGCTACACCTTC. This sequence encodes CASSSGQGEFYGYTF.

This clonotype was seen many times. The chain carries TRBV15 and TRBJ1-6; D remains unclear. Germline assignment: CDR1 LNHNV and CDR2 YYDKDF (reference sequence). Between the trimmed V and J ends, which lost 2 bases and 5 bases, there was a span of 10 bases. The CDR3 is 15 amino acids. CDR3 protein: CATSRTRQNNSPLHF. CDR3 bases: TGTGCCACCAGCAGAACTCGCCAGAATAATTCACCCCTCCACTTT.

The chain carries TRBV6-5 and TRBJ2-7, with D perhaps matching TRBD2 (6 bases). The germline V gene has CDR1 MNHEY and CDR2 SVGAGI. The CDR3 sequence is 15 residues long. Trimming cost V 0 bases and J 0 bases, with 9 bases left between them. The CDR3 loop is CASSYSRESSYEQYF. The CDR3 DNA reads as TGTGCCAGCAGTTACTCCCGGGAGTCCTCCTACGAGCAGTACTTC.

This clonotype came up many times. The chain is built from TRBV6-1 and TRBJ2-7, with TRBD2 identical over 12 bases. The CDR3 sequence is 14 residues long. The germline V gene has CDR1 MNHNS and CDR2 SASEGT. V dropped 6 bases and J dropped 6; count of bases not matched to a gene: 6. The CDR3 here is CASSSSGRAVEQYF. For the CDR3, the DNA is TGTGCCAGCAGCTCTAGCGGGAGGGCCGTCGAGCAGTACTTC.

The V and J genes are TRBV12-3 or TRBV12-4 and TRBJ1-5; D gene unclear. Trimming left V 3 bases short and J 7 bases short, with 10 bases between. The CDR3 is made up of 13 amino acids. CDR3 nucleotide sequence: TGTGCCAGCAGTTTCGGGGTCCGCCAGCCCCAGCATTTT. This translates into CASSFGVRQPQHF.

A word on this clonotype: This may stem from a read error, because a much larger clone lies one nucleotide away. This chain joins TRBV20-1 and TRBJ1-1; tentatively, D is TRBD1 (6 bases). With 0 bases removed from V and 4 bases from J, the gap between germline ends came to 15 bases. The CDR3 has 15 residues. From germline, CDR1 is DFQATT and CDR2 SNEGSKA (reference sequence). DNA of the CDR3: TGCAGTGCTAGAGATCAGGGCAGACAGGTCACTGAAGCTTTCTTT. Translating gives CSARDQGRQVTEAFF.

The chain employs TRBV7-2 and TRBJ2-7; 7 bases match TRBD1. J lost 4 bases, V lost 4 bases, and 10 bases had no gene match. The CDR3 runs to 15 residues. Germline values: CDR1 SGHTA, CDR2 FQGNSA. The CDR3: CASSSQTGVGYEQYF. CDR3 in DNA: TGTGCCAGCAGCTCGCAAACAGGGGTCGGATACGAGCAGTACTTC. The whole variable domain, filled in from reference TRBV7-2 and TRBJ2-7, reads GAGVSQSPSNKVTEKGKDVELRCDPISGHTALYWYRQSLGQGLEFLIYFQGNSAPDKSGLPSDRFSAERTGGSVSTLTIQRTQQEDSAVYLCASSSQTGVGYEQYFGPGTRLTVT.

This clonotype was observed a handful of times. The chain combines TRBV12-3 or TRBV12-4 with TRBJ2-7; 7 positions agree with TRBD2. V lost 5 bases to trimming and J lost 5 bases; unmatched junction nucleotides: 9. The CDR3 totals 14 residues. This CDR3 is CASSDAWGGHEQYF. CDR3 nucleotides: TGTGCCAGCAGTGACGCCTGGGGGGGTCACGAGCAGTACTTC.

The V and J genes are TRBV5-1 and TRBJ1-1, with D possibly matching TRBD1 (6 bases). The CDR3 sequence is 13 residues long. Germline V CDR1 and CDR2: SGHRS, YFSETQ. Trimming left V 7 bases short and J 1 base short, with 11 bases between. The chain's CDR3 is CASQQQGNTEAFF. The CDR3 region has the DNA TGCGCCAGCCAACAACAGGGGAACACTGAAGCTTTCTTT.

This sequence joins TRBV29-1 and TRBJ1-1; D is uncertain. This CDR3 contains 13 residues. Germline V gene data show CDR1 as SQVTM and CDR2 as ANQGSEA. V was cut by 5 bases and J by 0 bases, with 10 bases left in between. CDR3 DNA sequence: TGCAGCGTTTCGGGCACCGTGAACACTGAAGCTTTCTTT. It codes for CSVSGTVNTEAFF.

This clonotype has just a few counts. The chain combines TRBV6-1 with TRBJ1-1; 7 nucleotides agree with TRBD1. With V trimmed by 3 bases and J by 4 bases, 14 bases remained unmatched. The CDR3 runs 17 residues. The germline gives CDR1 MNHNS, CDR2 SASEGT. This CDR3 is CASSDGRGGAGSTEAFF. DNA of the CDR3: TGTGCCAGCAGTGATGGCAGGGGGGGGGCGGGAAGCACTGAAGCTTTCTTT.

The chain links TRBV6-1 to TRBJ1-5, with TRBD1 as a possible D gene (5 bases). V was shortened by 8 bases and J by 1 base, with 12 bases between the two germline ends. This CDR3 spans 14 amino acids. Germline V CDR1 and CDR2: MNHNS, SASEGT. The CDR3 reads CASGSRVSNQPQHF. As DNA, the CDR3 is TGTGCCAGCGGGAGCAGGGTCAGCAATCAGCCCCAGCATTTT.

The table lists this clonotype with many counts. This chain uses TRBV10-1 with TRBJ1-1; D possibly corresponds to TRBD1 (5 bases). V lost 0 bases to trimming and J lost 4 bases, with 15 bases between them. Germline values: CDR1 WNHNN, CDR2 SYGVQD (reference sequence). This CDR3 has 16 residues. CDR3 in DNA: TGCGCCAGCAGTGAGTCGATCGGCAGAGGGGCCACTGAAGCTTTCTTT. Translated: CASSESIGRGATEAFF.

V is TRBV28 and J is TRBJ1-1; D possibly corresponds to TRBD1 (6 bases). CDR1 is MDHEN and CDR2 is SYDVKM in the germline V gene. V lost 3 bases, J lost 7 bases, and 15 bases lay in between. The CDR3 runs to 14 residues. In DNA form, the CDR3 reads TGTGCCAGCAGTTTTCCTCAGGGGTGGGGTGAAGCTTTCTTT. This gives the protein CASSFPQGWGEAFF.